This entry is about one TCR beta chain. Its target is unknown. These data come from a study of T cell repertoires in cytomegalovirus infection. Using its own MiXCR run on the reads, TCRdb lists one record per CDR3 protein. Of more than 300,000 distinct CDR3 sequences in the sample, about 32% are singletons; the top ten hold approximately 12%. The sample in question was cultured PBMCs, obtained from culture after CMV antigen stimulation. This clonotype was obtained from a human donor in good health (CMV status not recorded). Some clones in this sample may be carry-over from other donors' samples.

The CDR3 nucleotides read TGTGCCAGCAGTTACTCCTCCGGTCTGGGCCTTGAACAGTTCTTC. Translating it yields CASSYSSGLGLEQFF. The chain links TRBV6-8 to TRBJ2-1; D call uncertain. CDR3 size: 15 residues. Germline V CDR1 and CDR2: MNHGY, SAAAGT. V lost 0 bases, J lost 13 bases, and 19 bases lay in between.